This T cell receptor (beta chain) was recovered during a study of siplizumab effects on memory and regulatory T cells. The V gene's germline CDR1 is MNHEY and CDR2 SMNVEV (reference sequence). This CDR3 spans 12 amino acids. Trimming took off 7 bases at V and 2 bases at J, with 9 bases between the two ends. Method: immunoSEQ multiplex PCR; TCRdb's copy keeps in-frame clones and lacks some. Seen here are 70,000 or so clones, 75% to 95% observed once, and the top ten hold approximately 31%. This sequence originates from a human donor in good health. Sample: CD8+ T cells sorted from blood. The V and J genes are TRBV27 and TRBJ2-7; D is possibly TRBD1 (6 bases). The CDR3 sequence is CASKGDTYEQYF. CDR3 nucleotides: TGTGCCAGCAAAGGGGACACCTACGAGCAGTACTTC.